The clone carrying this T cell receptor (beta chain) has a count of ten or more. The target antigen is unknown. The data were obtained in a study of T-cell memory formation after mild COVID-19. Whole-study context: Clusters of TCRs were largely donor specific.

A single record per CDR3 protein comes from TCRdb applying MiXCR to the 5' RACE reads. The sample gives 350,000 to 500,000 distinct CDR3 sequences, about 20% of which show up once; under 25% is in the top ten. Study-wide results and limits: Among contracting clones, CD4+ were mainly CM/EM and CD8+ enriched in EMRA.

The sample consisted of PBMCs or a T cell subset sorted from them (not recorded which). This clonotype was sampled from a man between 18 and 35 years old who had mild COVID-19 (a few samples of this study predate the infection). Cell type and time point are not known.

The CDR3 DNA sequence: TGTGCCAGCAGCTTATTGAGGGGCCCTGAAGCTTTCTTT. Its translation is CASSLLRGPEAFF. V is TRBV13 and J is TRBJ1-1; maybe TRBD1 (5 bases). V was pared by 2 bases and J by 6 bases, with 10 bases between. The CDR3 has 13 amino acids. Germline assignment: CDR1 PRHDT and CDR2 FYEKMQ (reference sequence).